This entry lists 21 T cell receptor beta chains sequenced from one sample in a study of T-cell memory formation after mild COVID-19. TCRdb re-derived calls from the 5' RACE reads in MiXCR, one entry per CDR3 protein. Of a few hundred thousand distinct CDR3 sequences listed, 20% to 25% are singletons. Sequencing input: PBMCs or a T cell subset sorted from them (not recorded which). The source of these receptors is a man aged 18 to 30 who had mild COVID-19 (a few samples of this study predate the infection). Cell type and time point are not known.

This clonotype was counted between two and nine times. The V gene is TRBV20-1, the J gene TRBJ2-5; maybe TRBD2 (6 bases). The V gene lost 5 bases and the J gene lost 2 bases, with 6 bases spanning the gap. CDR1 is DFQATT, CDR2 SNEGSKA, per germline (reference sequence). CDR3 length equals 11 residues. This CDR3 is CSAREQETQYF. The CDR3 region has the DNA TGCAGTGCTCGGGAGCAAGAGACCCAGTACTTC.

The sample holds a few counts of this clonotype. This CDR3 reads CASSSDRDRANNEQFF. Here the CDR3 DNA reads TGTGCCAGCAGCTCCGATCGGGACAGGGCCAACAATGAGCAGTTCTTC. The V gene is TRBV7-9, the J gene TRBJ2-1, with 9 bases lining up with TRBD1. V shed 4 bases, J shed 5 bases, and the junction held 9 bases outside the gene matches. The germline CDR1 and CDR2 sequences are SEHNR and FQNEAQ (reference sequence). The CDR3 runs 16 residues.

This clonotype appeared a few times. The gene calls are TRBV5-1 and TRBJ1-5; a weak D match, TRBD1 (6 bases). Trimming left V 4 bases short and J 4 bases short, with 12 bases between. The CDR3 loop spans 14 amino acids. Germline lookup yields CDR1 SGHRS and CDR2 YFSETQ. The CDR3 protein is CASSEGGRNQPQHF. CDR3 DNA: TGCGCCAGCAGCGAGGGGGGCCGGAATCAGCCCCAGCATTTT.

The V call is TRBV20-1, the J call TRBJ2-7, with TRBD2 matching over 10 bases. The junction had 4 bases not matched to a gene; V was cut back by 3 bases and J by 2 bases. Germline CDR1 and CDR2: DFQATT and SNEGSKA (reference sequence). The CDR3 loop spans 14 amino acids. The CDR3 loop is CSASRLAGAYEQYF. The CDR3, as DNA: TGCAGTGCTAGTCGGCTAGCGGGGGCCTACGAGCAGTACTTC.

This clonotype has a handful of counts. The chain joins TRBV12-3 or TRBV12-4 to TRBJ2-2, with D possibly called TRBD1 or TRBD2 (6 bases each). This CDR3 is 15 amino acids long. Trimming stripped 5 bases from V and 3 bases from J, with 13 bases between. The CDR3 spells CASSIQGGDTGELFF. CDR3 DNA: TGTGCCAGCAGTATACAGGGAGGAGACACCGGGGAGCTGTTTTTT.

This clonotype was seen only a few times. The rearrangement joins TRBV7-2 to TRBJ2-3; 7 nucleotides agree with TRBD2. This CDR3 is built from 15 residues. The trim removed 1 base at V and 2 bases at J, leaving 3 bases unmatched. Germline CDR1 and CDR2: SGHTA and FQGNSA. DNA for the CDR3: TGTGCCAGCAGCTTAGGACTAGCTTTCACAGATACGCAGTATTTT. Translation: CASSLGLAFTDTQYF.

In this sample, this clonotype turned up a few times. The rearrangement joins TRBV5-4 to TRBJ1-6; D is unclear. Germline loops: CDR1 SGHNT, CDR2 YYREEE (reference sequence). The CDR3 has 15 amino acids. V was trimmed by 0 bases and J by 3 bases, leaving 7 bases between them. CDR3 DNA: TGTGCCAGCAGCTTGGTCGGGAACTATAATTCACCCCTCCACTTT. Translating gives CASSLVGNYNSPLHF.

The rearrangement uses TRBV5-1 and TRBJ2-2, with 15 bases fitting TRBD2. The length of the CDR3 is 16 residues. The V and J ends lost 5 bases and 7 bases, in that order; junction bases with no gene match: 6. CDR1 and CDR2 from the germline V gene are SGHRS and YFSETQ. The CDR3 reads CASSRTSGGAVGELFF. As DNA, the CDR3 is TGCGCCAGCAGTAGGACTAGCGGGGGGGCCGTCGGGGAGCTGTTTTTT.

This clonotype was seen only a few times. V gene TRBV9 combines with J gene TRBJ1-1; D gene ambiguous. The CDR3 has 13 amino acids. CDR1 and CDR2 from the germline V gene are SGDLS and YYNGEE. The V end lost 0 bases, the J end lost 5 bases, and 8 bases lay between the germline ends. In DNA form, the CDR3 reads TGTGCCAGCAGCGTAGCCTGGGAGACTGAAGCTTTCTTT. It encodes CASSVAWETEAFF. Looking up the rest from reference TRBV9 and TRBJ1-1 gives the full variable domain: DSGVTQTPKHLITATGQRVTLRCSPRSGDLSVYWYQQSLDQGLQFLIQYYNGEERAKGNILERFSAQQFPDLHSELNLSSLELGDSALYFCASSVAWETEAFFGQGTRLTVV.

The rearrangement links TRBV24-1 to TRBJ2-2; TRBD2 might be the D (5 bases). Germline assignment: CDR1 KGHDR and CDR2 SFDVKD. The ends were cut back, 11 bases at V and 1 base at J, with 10 bases in the middle. This CDR3 is built from 13 residues. The CDR3 nucleotides read TGTGCCATTACAGAGGGGAACACCGGGGAGCTGTTTTTT. Its protein product is CAITEGNTGELFF.

This clonotype has at least ten counts. The chain carries TRBV29-1 and TRBJ2-1; a possible D gene is TRBD2 (5 bases). CDR1 SQVTM and CDR2 ANQGSEA come from the germline V gene. The CDR3 is 14 amino acids. Trimming removed 5 bases from V and 7 bases from J, with 18 bases in between. DNA of the CDR3: TGCAGCGTTTCCCGACCCCCGGGATTTAATGAGCAGTTCTTC. It codes for CSVSRPPGFNEQFF.

This clonotype has just a few counts. The rearrangement uses TRBV7-9 and TRBJ2-3; no definite D call. Germline lookup yields CDR1 SEHNR and CDR2 FQNEAQ (reference sequence). Trimming took 1 base from V and 6 from J, leaving 14 bases between them. This CDR3 spans 15 amino acids. The CDR3 reads CASSLVGPDGDTQYF. The CDR3 bases are TGTGCCAGCAGCTTAGTAGGGCCCGACGGGGATACGCAGTATTTT.

V usage is TRBV11-2 and J usage is TRBJ2-1; the D call may be TRBD1 or TRBD2 (5 bases each). Germline V CDR1 and CDR2: SGHAT, FQNNGV. With 5 bases removed from V and 2 bases from J, the gap between germline ends came to 13 bases. The CDR3 consists of 15 residues. The DNA of the CDR3 is TGTGCCAGCAGCGACTATGGGGGTACCTACAATGAGCAGTTCTTC. Amino acid sequence: CASSDYGGTYNEQFF.

This clonotype was seen more than once but under ten times. This chain joins TRBV27 and TRBJ1-2, with a tentative D call TRBD1 (6 bases). CDR1 MNHEY and CDR2 SMNVEV come from the germline V gene (reference sequence). With 2 bases removed from V and 7 bases from J, the gap between germline ends came to 14 bases. CDR3 length: 14 residues. This CDR3 reads CASSLKGPQGGYTF. The CDR3, as DNA: TGTGCCAGCAGTTTAAAGGGGCCACAGGGTGGCTACACCTTC.

CDR3 DNA sequence: TGCAGTGCCTGGACTGCTCGGGAGACCCAGTACTTC. Encoded protein: CSAWTARETQYF. The rearrangement uses TRBV20-1 and TRBJ2-5; D is perhaps TRBD2 (5 bases). The germline gives CDR1 DFQATT, CDR2 SNEGSKA (reference sequence). The CDR3 covers 12 residues. Trimming stripped 6 bases from V and 5 bases from J, with 13 bases between.

The chain is built from TRBV7-2 and TRBJ2-1; TRBD2 aligns across 9 bases. This CDR3 region has 15 residues. Germline CDR1 is SGHTA and CDR2 is FQGNSA. The J segment lost 5 bases and the V segment lost 5 bases, leaving 7 bases of the junction unmatched. CDR3 sequence (DNA): TGTGCCAGCAGCCCCCAGCGGGGGGAAAACAATGAGCAGTTCTTC. This encodes CASSPQRGENNEQFF.

This clonotype was counted a few times. CDR3 sequence (DNA): TGTGCCAGCATCCTGATGGGGGACACCATATATTTT. Translated, it gives CASILMGDTIYF. The chain employs TRBV3-1 and TRBJ1-3, with TRBD1 as a possible D gene (5 bases). V was trimmed by 7 bases and J by 8 bases, leaving 12 bases between them. There are 12 residues in the CDR3. Germline V gene sequence: CDR1 LGHDT, CDR2 YNNKEL (reference sequence).

CDR3 residues: CASSSGVFQPQHF. CDR3 in DNA: TGTGCCAGCAGCTCGGGGGTATTTCAGCCCCAGCATTTT. The chain joins TRBV7-2 to TRBJ1-5; D possibly corresponds to TRBD1 (5 bases). From germline, CDR1 is SGHTA and CDR2 FQGNSA. Trimming took 4 bases from V and 6 from J, leaving 10 bases between them. The CDR3 length is 13 residues.

The chain has TRBV7-2 and TRBJ2-4; D is uncertain. The CDR3 is 17 residues long. V lost 1 base, J lost 0 bases, and 13 bases lay in between. Germline V gene data show CDR1 as SGHTA and CDR2 as FQGNSA. The CDR3 DNA is TGTGCCAGCAGCTTAGTTGGGCTAAAGCTAGCCAAAAACATTCAGTACTTC. Protein: CASSLVGLKLAKNIQYF.

This clonotype was seen a few times. The rearrangement links TRBV25-1 to TRBJ2-1; 7 bases fit TRBD1. The CDR3 totals 17 residues. Germline CDR1 is MGHDK and CDR2 is SYGVNS. V shed 0 bases and J 3 bases; nucleotides not matched to a gene: 8. CDR3 loop: CASSEYLGPGGYNEQFF. In DNA form, the CDR3 reads TGTGCCAGCAGTGAATATCTCGGGCCAGGGGGCTACAATGAGCAGTTCTTC.

This clonotype showed up just a few times. The chain joins TRBV6-1 to TRBJ2-7; 8 bases are a match to TRBD1. With V trimmed by 2 bases and J by 3 bases, 3 bases remained unmatched. The germline CDR1 and CDR2 sequences are MNHNS and SASEGT. This CDR3 is 14 amino acids long. The DNA for the CDR3 is TGTGCCAGCAGTGAACGGACAGGGTTCTACGAGCAGTACTTC. Amino acids: CASSERTGFYEQYF.